What follows are 24 T cell receptor beta chains derived from one specimen sequenced in a study of T-cell reconstitution after alpha-beta-depleted transplantation in children. Construction of the TCRbeta library involved unique molecular identifiers. TCRdb reprocessed the PCR reads via MiXCR and lists one record per CDR3 protein. Here the sample spans 420,000 or so distinct CDR3 sequences, under 13% being singletons. The sequencing here drew on PBMCs from the stem cell graft donor, taken from the stem cell graft. These receptors were collected from a human donor who donated a stem cell graft to a child with acute myeloid leukemia.

The chain carries TRBV19 and TRBJ1-1, with a weak D call TRBD1 (6 bases). Germline lookup yields CDR1 LNHDA and CDR2 SQIVND (reference sequence). Trimming pared 5 bases from V and 10 bases from J, leaving 14 bases between. This CDR3 spans 12 amino acids. CDR3 sequence reads: CASSPRGRGAFF. The CDR3 DNA reads TGTGCCAGTAGTCCCAGGGGAAGAGGAGCTTTCTTT.

The chain has TRBV20-1 and TRBJ2-2, with D perhaps being TRBD1 or TRBD2 (5 bases each). The CDR3 runs to 12 residues. With 8 bases removed from V and 4 bases from J, the gap between germline ends came to 11 bases. CDR1 and CDR2 from the germline V gene are DFQATT and SNEGSKA (reference sequence). The CDR3 coding sequence is TGCAGTTCAGGGAGTGGCACCGGGGAGCTGTTTTTT. It specifies CSSGSGTGELFF.

V is TRBV7-2 and J is TRBJ2-5, with D possibly being TRBD1 or TRBD2 (5 bases each). CDR3 size: 17 residues. CDR1 is SGHTA and CDR2 is FQGNSA in the germline V gene. Trimming shortened V by 5 bases and J by 0 bases, and 19 bases separated the two germline ends. The CDR3 nucleotides are TGTGCCAGCAGCGCCTACCGGGACCGACGGTACCAAGAGACCCAGTACTTC. Protein product: CASSAYRDRRYQETQYF.

This clonotype turned up a few times. This chain uses TRBV27 with TRBJ1-2; 7 bases map to TRBD1. The CDR3 totals 17 residues. Germline V gene data show CDR1 as MNHEY and CDR2 as SMNVEV (reference sequence). Trimming at V came to 4 bases and at J to 3 bases, leaving 14 bases not matched to a gene. Here the CDR3 DNA reads TGTGCCAGCAGTTCATCGGCGGGCAGGGGGGTGTACTATGGCTACACCTTC. Amino acid sequence: CASSSSAGRGVYYGYTF.

This clonotype was seen more than once but under ten times. This chain connects TRBV9 to TRBJ2-1; 13 bases align to TRBD2. The J segment lost 6 bases and the V segment lost 3 bases, leaving 6 bases of the junction unmatched. CDR1 is SGDLS and CDR2 is YYNGEE in the germline V gene. CDR3 length: 16 amino acids. CDR3 bases: TGTGCCAGCAGCGAAAAGGGACTAGCGGGATTCAATGAGCAGTTCTTC. This sequence encodes CASSEKGLAGFNEQFF.

This clonotype has more than one count but fewer than ten. V is TRBV10-3 and J is TRBJ2-1; 12 nucleotides match TRBD2. V trimming: 4 bases; J trimming: 7 bases; junction bases outside the gene matches: 8. This CDR3 contains 16 residues. Germline CDR1 reads ENHRY; CDR2 reads SYGVKD. The DNA for the CDR3 is TGTGCCATCAGTGGGACGACTAGCGGGAGTAGAAATGAGCAGTTCTTC. Its protein product is CAISGTTSGSRNEQFF.

In this sample, this clonotype turned up many times. CDR3 sequence (DNA): TGCAGCGTTGAAGAAGACGCAGGGAGGGGCGGCTACACCTTC. Encoded protein: CSVEEDAGRGGYTF. The V gene is TRBV29-1, the J gene TRBJ1-2, with D perhaps matching TRBD1 (5 bases). CDR3 size: 14 residues. V was cut by 0 bases and J by 8 bases, with 16 bases left in between. The germline V gene has CDR1 SQVTM and CDR2 ANQGSEA.

The J gene is TRBJ2-1, the V gene TRBV4-1; TRBD2 agrees at 9 bases. CDR1 is MGHRA, CDR2 YSYEKL, per germline. The CDR3 extends over 14 amino acids. V lost 0 bases, J lost 9 bases, and 3 bases stayed unmatched. CDR3 loop: CASSQEGLAREQFF. CDR3 bases: TGCGCCAGCAGCCAAGAGGGACTAGCTCGTGAGCAGTTCTTC.

This clonotype was counted ten times or more. The rearrangement joins TRBV7-3 to TRBJ1-1; D is undetermined. In germline, CDR1 is SGHTA, CDR2 FQGTGA. Trimming stripped 3 bases from V and 5 bases from J, with 10 bases between. The CDR3 is made up of 13 amino acids. The CDR3 reads CASSLRERTEAFF. CDR3 bases: TGTGCCAGCAGCTTGCGGGAAAGGACTGAAGCTTTCTTT.

This clonotype was detected only a few times. This chain links TRBV20-1 with TRBJ1-2; 7 bases match TRBD1. The CDR3 loop spans 11 amino acids. The ends lost 6 bases at V and 8 bases at J; junction bases unmatched: 6. CDR1 is DFQATT and CDR2 is SNEGSKA in the germline V gene (reference sequence). Written as DNA, the CDR3 is TGCAGTGCATGGACAGGAGACGGCTACACCTTC. Its translation: CSAWTGDGYTF.

The chain employs TRBV30 and TRBJ1-3; no firm D call. V lost 5 bases, J lost 1 base, and 0 bases lay in between. The CDR3 runs to 10 residues. The germline V gene has CDR1 GTSNPN and CDR2 SVGIG (reference sequence). The CDR3 sequence is CAWSGNTIYF. The DNA for the CDR3 is TGTGCCTGGTCTGGAAACACCATATATTTT.

V and J are TRBV10-3 and TRBJ2-1; TRBD2 might be the D (6 bases). Germline lookup yields CDR1 ENHRY and CDR2 SYGVKD. Trimming stripped 0 bases from V and 4 bases from J, with 10 bases between. This CDR3 region has 15 residues. CDR3 sequence: CAISESPGGYNEQFF. The CDR3 coding sequence is TGTGCCATCAGTGAGTCCCCCGGGGGATACAATGAGCAGTTCTTC.

The chain joins TRBV29-1 to TRBJ2-1, with D possibly being TRBD2 (6 bases). The CDR3 extends over 13 amino acids. The ends were cut back, 1 base at V and 3 bases at J, with 7 bases in the middle. Germline V CDR1 and CDR2: SQVTM, ANQGSEA. CDR3 amino acids: CSVEGGDYNEQFF. The CDR3 DNA follows: TGCAGCGTTGAAGGGGGGGACTACAATGAGCAGTTCTTC.

This clonotype was seen more than once but under ten times. The chain couples TRBV2 to TRBJ2-7; D might be TRBD1 or TRBD2, each matching 5 bases. V lost 5 bases and J 7 bases, leaving 12 bases between the germline ends. The CDR3 length is 12 residues. Germline loops: CDR1 SNHLY, CDR2 FYNNEI. The CDR3 protein is CASSRDQTEQYF. As DNA, the CDR3 is TGTGCCAGCAGTCGGGACCAGACGGAGCAGTACTTC.

The chain carries TRBV7-9 and TRBJ2-7, with TRBD2 matching 9 bases. CDR3 length: 15 residues. Germline trimming cut 6 bases from V and 2 bases from J; bases unmatched to any gene: 8. Per the germline V gene, CDR1 is SEHNR and CDR2 is FQNEAQ (reference sequence). The CDR3 loop is CASRATSGPPYEQYF. The CDR3 bases are TGTGCCAGCAGGGCGACTAGCGGCCCTCCCTACGAGCAGTACTTC. The entire variable domain, with the rest obtained from reference TRBV7-9 and TRBJ2-7, is as follows: DTGVSQNPRHKITKRGQNVTFRCDPISEHNRLYWYRQTLGQGPEFLTYFQNEAQLEKSRLLSDRFSAERPKGSFSTLEIQRTEQGDSAMYLCASRATSGPPYEQYFGPGTRLTVT.

This clonotype was seen a few times. The gene calls are TRBV2 and TRBJ2-7; tentatively, D is TRBD2 (6 bases). With 6 bases removed from V and 5 bases from J, the gap between germline ends came to 11 bases. Germline V gene data show CDR1 as SNHLY and CDR2 as FYNNEI. The CDR3 runs to 12 residues. CDR3 coding DNA: TGTGCCAGCAGCGGAGGGATTGACGAGCAGTACTTC. It translates to CASSGGIDEQYF.

The rearrangement links TRBV20-1 to TRBJ2-2; D may be TRBD2 (5 bases). With 1 base removed from V and 2 bases from J, the gap between germline ends came to 8 bases. CDR3 size: 14 residues. Germline V lookup: CDR1 DFQATT, CDR2 SNEGSKA (reference sequence). The CDR3 coding sequence is TGCAGTGCTAGAGTGGACTTCAACACCGGGGAGCTGTTTTTT. Its translation: CSARVDFNTGELFF.

In this sample, this clonotype turned up many times. The chain combines TRBV20-1 with TRBJ1-5; 7 nucleotides line up with TRBD1. J gave up 8 bases and V 6 bases, and 10 bases lay outside the gene matches. Germline V gives CDR1 DFQATT, CDR2 SNEGSKA (reference sequence). The CDR3 spans 13 residues. CDR3 coding DNA: TGCAGTGCAACACAGGGGTTGGCGGAGCCCCAGCATTTT. Translated: CSATQGLAEPQHF.

This clonotype was seen a few times. The rearrangement links TRBV4-1 to TRBJ1-1, with D possibly being TRBD1 (5 bases). The length of the CDR3 is 13 residues. Germline CDR1 is MGHRA and CDR2 is YSYEKL. The V end lost 2 bases, the J end lost 6 bases, and 10 bases lay between the germline ends. CDR3 amino acids: CASSQPGTAEAFF. The CDR3 DNA reads as TGCGCCAGCAGCCAACCTGGGACCGCTGAAGCTTTCTTT.

The gene calls are TRBV7-2 and TRBJ1-6; 10 nucleotides agree with TRBD1. The CDR3 is 16 amino acids. The germline V gene encodes CDR1 SGHTA and CDR2 FQGNSA. Losses at the gene ends were 5 bases for V and 9 bases for J; bases not matched to a gene: 10. This CDR3 is CASSKAGTGEGSPLHF. CDR3 sequence (DNA): TGTGCCAGCAGCAAGGCCGGGACAGGGGAAGGTTCACCCCTCCACTTT.

This clonotype came up a few times. The chain couples TRBV3-1 to TRBJ2-5; D is unresolved. Germline V gives CDR1 LGHDT, CDR2 YNNKEL (reference sequence). The CDR3 has 15 residues. V dropped 0 bases and J dropped 1 base, with 9 bases sitting between them. The CDR3: CASSQDWSLQETQYF. Here the CDR3 DNA reads TGTGCCAGCAGCCAAGACTGGTCACTCCAAGAGACCCAGTACTTC.

This clonotype was seen more than once but under ten times. The chain links TRBV20-1 to TRBJ1-3; D unclear. Looked up from germline, CDR1 is DFQATT and CDR2 is SNEGSKA (reference sequence). The CDR3 consists of 15 residues. Trimming took off 0 bases at V and 4 bases at J, with 13 bases between the two ends. The DNA for the CDR3 is TGCAGTGCTAGAGATTCCCAGTCTACAGGAAACACCATATATTTT. Translating it yields CSARDSQSTGNTIYF.

This clonotype occurred many times. The chain couples TRBV6-2 or TRBV6-3 to TRBJ2-5; no reliable D call. Germline V gene sequence: CDR1 MNHEY, CDR2 SVGEGT. V shed 3 bases and J shed 1 base, with 6 bases lying between them. The CDR3 has 13 amino acids. The CDR3 DNA reads as TGTGCCAGCAGTTATGAGGCCCAAGAGACCCAGTACTTC. It is translated as CASSYEAQETQYF.

This clonotype was counted between two and nine times. The chain uses TRBV11-2 and TRBJ2-1; 14 bases are shared with TRBD2. The germline CDR1 and CDR2 sequences are SGHAT and FQNNGV. The CDR3 is 18 amino acids. Unmatched junction bases numbered 7, after V lost 0 bases and J lost 6 bases. CDR3 sequence: CASSLDPTSGRAGNEQFF. The CDR3 DNA reads as TGTGCCAGCAGCTTAGATCCGACTAGCGGGAGGGCCGGCAATGAGCAGTTCTTC.